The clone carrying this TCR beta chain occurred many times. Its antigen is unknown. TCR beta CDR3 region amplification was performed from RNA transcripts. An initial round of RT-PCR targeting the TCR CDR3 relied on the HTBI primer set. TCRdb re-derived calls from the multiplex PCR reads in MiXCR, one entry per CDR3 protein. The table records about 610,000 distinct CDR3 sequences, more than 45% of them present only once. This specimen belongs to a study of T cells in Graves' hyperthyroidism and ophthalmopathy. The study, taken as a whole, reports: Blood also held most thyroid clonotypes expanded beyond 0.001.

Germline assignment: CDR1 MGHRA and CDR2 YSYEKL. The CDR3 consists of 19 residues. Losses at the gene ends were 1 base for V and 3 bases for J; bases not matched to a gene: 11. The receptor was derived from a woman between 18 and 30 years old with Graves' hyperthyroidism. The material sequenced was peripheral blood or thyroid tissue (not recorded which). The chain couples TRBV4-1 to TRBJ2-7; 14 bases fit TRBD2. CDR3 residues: CASSQGLGLAGGVVYEQYF. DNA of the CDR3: TGCGCCAGCAGCCAAGGCCTCGGACTAGCGGGAGGCGTCGTCTACGAGCAGTACTTC.